This T cell receptor (beta chain) comes out of a study of CD8+ T cells in alopecia areata (dated by TCRdb to between 2018 and 2020). Context from the whole study: Treated patients were enrolled in an open-label pilot trial of oral tofacitinib, 5 to 10 mg twice daily, for moderate-to-severe alopecia areata. Biopsies were taken from tofacitinib-treated patients at baseline and again at 4 and 24 weeks into treatment, and several of those patients also had a later scalp biopsy. Scalp clonality was compared across normal scalp (n=4), patchy alopecia areata scalp (n=8), and alopecia totalis/universalis scalp (n=8). TCRbeta CDR3 regions were amplified by immunoSEQ multiplex PCR with 35 Vbeta forward and 13 Jbeta reverse primers. Human TCRbeta sequencing covered scalp tissue and sorted CD4+ and CD8+ peripheral blood T cells from patchy and totalis/universalis alopecia areata patients and healthy controls. RNA was obtained with the PAXgene miRNA kit for fixed scalp, the miRNeasy kit for PBMCs, and the RNeasy kit for mouse skin. Tofacitinib was administered for 6 to 18 months, and 6 months of follow-up off drug were then conducted to assess delayed response and recurrence. In treated patients, disease severity was measured using the SALT score, which gives the percentage of scalp surface area affected. High-throughput TCRbeta sequencing was used to examine T cell clonal expansion in alopecia areata in both the C3H/HeJ mouse model and human patients.

Points on this clone: No cognate antigen has been identified for it. No much larger clonotype is one base removed from it; base qualities were not supplied.

The germline V and J ends show losses of 5 bases and 4 bases respectively, and no gene match explains 7 bases of the junction. The germline V gene (reference sequence) sets CDR1 to SEHNR and CDR2 to FQNEAQ. The CDR3 goes from the cysteine to the phenylalanine over 15 residues. The retained sequence is limited to the CDR3, 45 bases, with the frame set at the first base. The library was prepared using the immunoSEQ multiplex PCR assay. For TCR sequencing, RNA was extracted from every sample and reverse transcribed into cDNA to serve as template. First-strand cDNA was synthesized with SuperScript III using a 2:1 mix of oligo-dT and random hexamers. Amplification bias was assessed with a synthetic immune receptor repertoire, and residual bias was removed computationally. Processing in the source paper ran as follows. Raw reads were preprocessed to remove errors, and CDR3 was defined by IMGT conventions from the conserved cysteine to phenylalanine. Clonality was computed by normalizing Shannon entropy by log2 of the number of productive unique TCRs and subtracting the result from 1. Scalp TCRbeta sequences were cross-referenced with sorted blood CD4 and CD8 repertoires so that the CD4 or CD8 identity of scalp clones could be inferred. TCRdb limited this immuneACCESS table to in-frame rearrangements with V and J called. A share of clones is missing; checked studies link under half to unresolved V genes, and the rest is unexplained. V and J calls and clone size are given by that table; D and trimming were obtained from the DNA. The sample table lists 150,000 to 200,000 clones, roughly 60% of them with a count of one. The ten biggest clones cover 5.5% of the sample.

What the work shows at the level of the full study, not this receptor alone: Because the treated cohort was small and had just a single nonresponder, larger studies are needed to establish links between baseline CD8+ expansion and response. Compared with normal scalp, lesional scalp had higher clonality and more expanded CD8+ clones, particularly in alopecia totalis/universalis, a pattern that suggests antigenic drive. Shared TCR sequences between patients were less evident than in mice, which may be partly attributable to HLA diversity in the patient population. Scalp TCR repertoire analysis is complicated because resident alphabeta T cells in normal human skin are also sequenced, whereas mouse skin is dominated by gammadelta T cells. Many expanded lesional clones were found to persist in scalp and blood during tofacitinib treatment, and relapse after treatment cessation may be partly explained by this persistence. With tofacitinib, both scalp clonality and the number of expanded CD8+ clones among the top 100 scalp clones went down significantly.

Interpreted using the paper, the time point label stands for: roughly 26 weeks on oral tofacitinib. This specimen's treatment or condition label, interpreted: oral pan-JAK inhibitor, 5-10 mg twice daily. Lesional scalp punch biopsies and peripheral blood were collected from alopecia areata patients. After PBMCs were isolated by density centrifugation and stained for CD3, CD4 and CD8, a FACSAria was used to sort CD4+ and CD8+ T cells. The sequencing here drew on CD4+ T cells sorted from blood, taken at week 24, from a patient treated with tofacitinib. The rearrangement combines TRBV7-9 with TRBJ2-2; 7 central bases correspond to TRBD2. The origin of this receptor is a human donor with alopecia areata. The base sequence is TGTGCCAGCAGCAAGATTAGCGGGCCCACCGGGGAGCTGTTTTTT. Its protein reads: CASSKISGPTGELFF.